This T cell receptor beta chain was sequenced in a study of T cell clonotyping in hematopoietic cell transplantation. In the case of this clone: The antigen remains unidentified.

This CDR3 contains 17 residues. Between the trimmed V and J ends, which lost 4 bases and 1 base, there was a span of 20 bases. Looked up from germline, CDR1 is PRHDT and CDR2 is FYEKMQ (reference sequence). Findings and limits, study-wide: Cells were unsorted, so CD4 and CD8 contributions were not separated. Pathologically expanded recipient clonotypes increased progressively from day 30 to day 180 as diversity fell.

Measured with immunoSEQ multiplex PCR; TCRdb has only the in-frame clones, and not every one. The repertoire has under 30,000 clones, approximately 90% of them found once; the top ten carry roughly 10%. Material: PBMCs, obtained 100 days after allogeneic stem cell transplant. The gene calls are TRBV13 and TRBJ2-7; D not certain. This TCR was recovered from a female patient aged 50-65 years who had an allogeneic stem cell transplant from a related donor, so the T cells may come from the graft donor. Some clones in this sample may be carry-over from other donors' samples. The CDR3 spells CASSYSWRVTPSYEQYF. The CDR3, as DNA: TGTGCCAGCAGCTACAGTTGGAGAGTGACTCCTTCCTACGAGCAGTACTTC.